The 7 T cell receptor beta chains listed next were all sequenced from one sample in a study of blood T cell repertoires in COVID-19. The data were produced by immunoSEQ multiplex PCR, yet TCRdb's version contains in-frame clones alone and is incomplete. The data show under 200,000 clones, with approximately 85% seen just once and approximately 1.2% held by the top ten. Sequenced material: peripheral blood. These TCRs come from a man aged 55-75 years who had recovered from COVID-19.

V gene TRBV27 combines with J gene TRBJ1-2; 8 bases are a match to TRBD1. Germline CDR1 and CDR2: MNHEY and SMNVEV (reference sequence). V lost 6 bases and J lost 13; bases outside the gene matches: 10. The CDR3 runs 12 residues. The CDR3 loop reads CASRAPNRGVTF. In DNA form, the CDR3 reads TGTGCCAGCAGAGCCCCAAACAGGGGGGTCACCTTC.

This sequence joins TRBV2 and TRBJ2-2; 16 positions agree with TRBD2. Germline V lookup: CDR1 SNHLY, CDR2 FYNNEI. Trimming took 10 bases from V and 0 from J; bases not matched to a gene: 5. The CDR3 covers 17 residues. CDR3 coding DNA: TGTGCCATCGAGGGACTAGCGGGGGGGTCGAACACCGGGGAGCTGTTTTTT. Translating it yields CAIEGLAGGSNTGELFF.

This chain connects TRBV24-1 to TRBJ2-3; 7 bases match TRBD1. The ends lost 1 base at V and 1 base at J; junction bases unmatched: 4. Germline-derived CDR1 and CDR2 are KGHDR and SFDVKD. The CDR3 loop spans 16 amino acids. The CDR3 DNA is TGTGCCACCAGTGATTTTCGGGACAGTCGCACAGATACGCAGTATTTT. Amino acids: CATSDFRDSRTDTQYF.

The rearrangement joins TRBV5-1 to TRBJ1-1, with TRBD1 identical over 8 bases. The CDR3 is 18 amino acids. Trimming cost V 1 base and J 2 bases; bases outside gene matches: 13. Germline V gene data show CDR1 as SGHRS and CDR2 as YFSETQ. CDR3 bases: TGCGCCAGCAGCTTGACCGGTCAGGGGGCAGGGGGTAACACTGAAGCTTTCTTT. Translating gives CASSLTGQGAGGNTEAFF.

V gene TRBV4-1 combines with J gene TRBJ1-5; no reliable D call. The CDR3 consists of 14 residues. Germline V gene sequence: CDR1 MGHRA, CDR2 YSYEKL. The V and J ends lost 3 bases and 5 bases respectively, with 11 bases between them. The CDR3 DNA reads as TGCGCCAGCAGCCATTCTGGCGGAGATCAGCCCCAGCATTTT. This codes for CASSHSGGDQPQHF.

The chain recombines TRBV15 with TRBJ1-1; 8 positions agree with TRBD1. The J segment lost 4 bases and the V segment lost 5 bases, leaving 6 bases of the junction unmatched. The CDR3 length is 14 residues. Germline CDR1 reads LNHNV; CDR2 reads YYDKDF (reference sequence). The CDR3 sequence is CATSGRQGSTEAFF. CDR3 nucleotide sequence: TGTGCCACCAGCGGACGACAGGGGTCCACTGAAGCTTTCTTT.

The chain is built from TRBV6-2 or TRBV6-3 and TRBJ2-3, with 7 bases matching TRBD1. Germline CDR1 is MNHEY and CDR2 is SVGEGT. J was trimmed by 2 bases and V by 0 bases; bases with no gene match: 5. The CDR3 runs 16 residues. CDR3 in amino acids: CASSYSNRGFTDTQYF. Written as DNA, the CDR3 is TGTGCCAGCAGTTACTCGAACAGGGGATTCACAGATACGCAGTATTTT.